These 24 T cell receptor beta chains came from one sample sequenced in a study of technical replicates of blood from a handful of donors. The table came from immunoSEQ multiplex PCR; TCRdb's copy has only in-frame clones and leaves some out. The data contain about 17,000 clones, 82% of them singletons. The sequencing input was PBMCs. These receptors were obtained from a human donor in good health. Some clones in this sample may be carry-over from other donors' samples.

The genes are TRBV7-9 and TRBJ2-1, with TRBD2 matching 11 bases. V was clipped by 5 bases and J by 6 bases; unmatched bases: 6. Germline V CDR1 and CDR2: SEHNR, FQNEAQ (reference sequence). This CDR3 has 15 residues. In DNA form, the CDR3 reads TGTGCCAGCAGCCTTAGCGGGAGGGCCAGCAATGAGCAGTTCTTC. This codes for CASSLSGRASNEQFF. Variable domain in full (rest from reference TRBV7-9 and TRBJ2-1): DTGVSQNPRHKITKRGQNVTFRCDPISEHNRLYWYRQTLGQGPEFLTYFQNEAQLEKSRLLSDRFSAERPKGSFSTLEIQRTEQGDSAMYLCASSLSGRASNEQFFGPGTRLTVL.

CDR3 nucleotide sequence: TGTGCCTGGAGGGCCACAGGGTGGGAGCAGTTCTTC. It is translated as CAWRATGWEQFF. The chain joins TRBV30 to TRBJ2-1, with D possibly TRBD1 on 6 matching bases. The germline CDR1 and CDR2 sequences are GTSNPN and SVGIG (reference sequence). V lost 3 bases, J lost 10 bases, and 13 bases lay in between. There are 12 residues in the CDR3.

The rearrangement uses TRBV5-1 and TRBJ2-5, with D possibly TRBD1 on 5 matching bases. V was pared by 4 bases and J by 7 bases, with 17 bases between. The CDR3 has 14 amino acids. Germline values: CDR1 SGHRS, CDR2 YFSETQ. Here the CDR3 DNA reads TGCGCCAGCAGCCCCCGACAGTCCGGTGGGACCCAGTACTTC. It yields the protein CASSPRQSGGTQYF.

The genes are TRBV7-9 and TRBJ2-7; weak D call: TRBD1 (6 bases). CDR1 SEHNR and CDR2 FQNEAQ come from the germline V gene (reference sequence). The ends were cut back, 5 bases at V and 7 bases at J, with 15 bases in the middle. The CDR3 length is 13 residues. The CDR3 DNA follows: TGTGCCAGCAGCCTTGGGACAACCAGGGAGCAGTACTTC. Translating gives CASSLGTTREQYF.

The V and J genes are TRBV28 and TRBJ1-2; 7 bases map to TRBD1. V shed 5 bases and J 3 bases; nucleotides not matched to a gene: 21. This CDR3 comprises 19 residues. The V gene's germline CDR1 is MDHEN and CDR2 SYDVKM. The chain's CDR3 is CASSGQGTAWGLEDYGYTF. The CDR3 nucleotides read TGTGCCAGCAGTGGGCAGGGGACAGCGTGGGGACTAGAGGACTATGGCTACACCTTC.

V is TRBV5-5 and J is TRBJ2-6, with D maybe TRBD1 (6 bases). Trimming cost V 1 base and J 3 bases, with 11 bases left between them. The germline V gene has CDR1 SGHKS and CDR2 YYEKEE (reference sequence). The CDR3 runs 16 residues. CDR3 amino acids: CASSLRQGFGANVLTF. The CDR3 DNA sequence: TGTGCCAGCAGCTTGAGGCAGGGGTTTGGGGCCAACGTCCTGACTTTC.

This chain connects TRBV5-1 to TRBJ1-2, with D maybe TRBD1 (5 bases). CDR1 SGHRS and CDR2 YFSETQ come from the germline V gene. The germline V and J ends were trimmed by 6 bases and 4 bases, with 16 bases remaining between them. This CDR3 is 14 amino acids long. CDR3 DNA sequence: TGCGCCAGCACCACCATCGGGGGAGTCTATGGCTACACCTTC. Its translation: CASTTIGGVYGYTF.

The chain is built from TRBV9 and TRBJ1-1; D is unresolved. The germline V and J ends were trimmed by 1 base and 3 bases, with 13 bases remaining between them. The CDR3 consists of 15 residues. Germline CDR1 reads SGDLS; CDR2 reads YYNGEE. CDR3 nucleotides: TGTGCCAGCAGCGTAACGGGGTCGGTGGACACTGAAGCTTTCTTT. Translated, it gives CASSVTGSVDTEAFF.

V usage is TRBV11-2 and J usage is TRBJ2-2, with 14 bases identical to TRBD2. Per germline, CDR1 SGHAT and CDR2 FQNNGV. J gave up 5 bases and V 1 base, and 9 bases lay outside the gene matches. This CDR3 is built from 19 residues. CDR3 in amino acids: CASSLGRTSGRWWTGELFF. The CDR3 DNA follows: TGTGCCAGCAGCTTAGGACGGACTAGCGGGAGGTGGTGGACCGGGGAGCTGTTTTTT.

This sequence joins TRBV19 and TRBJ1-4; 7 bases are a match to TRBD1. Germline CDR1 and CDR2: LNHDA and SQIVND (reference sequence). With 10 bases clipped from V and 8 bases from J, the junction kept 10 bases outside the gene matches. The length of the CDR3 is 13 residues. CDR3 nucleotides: TGTGCCACCGGACCTACAGGGGACGAAAAACTGTTTTTT. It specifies CATGPTGDEKLFF.

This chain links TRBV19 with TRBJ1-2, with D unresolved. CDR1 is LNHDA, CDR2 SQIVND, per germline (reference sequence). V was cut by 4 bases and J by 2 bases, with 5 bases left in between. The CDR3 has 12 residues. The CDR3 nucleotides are TGTGCCAGTAGTAAGACAAACTATGGCTACACCTTC. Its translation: CASSKTNYGYTF.

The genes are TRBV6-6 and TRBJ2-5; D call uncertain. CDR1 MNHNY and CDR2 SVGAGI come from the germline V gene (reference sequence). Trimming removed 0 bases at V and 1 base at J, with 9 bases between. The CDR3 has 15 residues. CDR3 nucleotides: TGTGCCAGCAGTTACTCTGCGGCAGCCCAAGAGACCCAGTACTTC. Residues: CASSYSAAAQETQYF.

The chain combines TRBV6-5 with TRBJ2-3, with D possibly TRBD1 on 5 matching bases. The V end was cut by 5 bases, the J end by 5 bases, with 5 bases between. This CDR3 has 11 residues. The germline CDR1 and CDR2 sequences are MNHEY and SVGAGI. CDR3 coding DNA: TGTGCCAGCAGTAGGGGAGATACGCAGTATTTT. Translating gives CASSRGDTQYF.

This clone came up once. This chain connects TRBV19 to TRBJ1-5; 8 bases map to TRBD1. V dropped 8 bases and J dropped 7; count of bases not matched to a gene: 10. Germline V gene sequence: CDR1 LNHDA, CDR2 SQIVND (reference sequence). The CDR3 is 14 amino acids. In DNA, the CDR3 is TGTGCCAGTGGTAGCCAGGGGGCATCCCAGCCCCAGCATTTT. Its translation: CASGSQGASQPQHF.

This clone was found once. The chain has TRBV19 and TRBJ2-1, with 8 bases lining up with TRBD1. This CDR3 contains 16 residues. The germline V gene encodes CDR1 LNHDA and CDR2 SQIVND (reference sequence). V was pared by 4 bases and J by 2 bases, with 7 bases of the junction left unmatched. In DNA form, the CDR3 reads TGTGCCAGTAGTACCACCGGGACAGGACCCTACAATGAGCAGTTCTTC. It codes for CASSTTGTGPYNEQFF.

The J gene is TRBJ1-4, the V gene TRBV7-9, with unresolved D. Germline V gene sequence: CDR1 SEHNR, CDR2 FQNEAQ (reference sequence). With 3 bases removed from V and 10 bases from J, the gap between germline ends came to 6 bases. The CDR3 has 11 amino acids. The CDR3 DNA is TGTGCCAGCAGCTTGACTAGAAAACTGTTTTTT. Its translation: CASSLTRKLFF.

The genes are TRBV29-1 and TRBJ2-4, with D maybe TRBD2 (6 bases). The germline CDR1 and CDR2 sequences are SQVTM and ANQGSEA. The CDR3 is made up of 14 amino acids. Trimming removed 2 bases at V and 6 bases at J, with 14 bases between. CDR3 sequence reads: CSVELPGRRNIQYF. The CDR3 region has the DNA TGCAGCGTTGAACTTCCAGGGAGGAGAAACATTCAGTACTTC.

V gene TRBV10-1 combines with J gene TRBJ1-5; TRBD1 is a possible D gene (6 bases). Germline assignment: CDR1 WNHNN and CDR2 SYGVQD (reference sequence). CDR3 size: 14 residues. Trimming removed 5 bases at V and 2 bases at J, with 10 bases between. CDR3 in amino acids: CASSSGGGNQPQHF. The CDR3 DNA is TGCGCCAGCAGTTCGGGGGGCGGCAATCAGCCCCAGCATTTT.

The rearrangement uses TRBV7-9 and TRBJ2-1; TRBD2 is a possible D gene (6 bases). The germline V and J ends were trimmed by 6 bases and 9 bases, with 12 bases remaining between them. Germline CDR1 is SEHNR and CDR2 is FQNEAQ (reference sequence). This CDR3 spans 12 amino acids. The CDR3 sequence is CASSRGLAEQFF. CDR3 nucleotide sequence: TGTGCCAGCAGTAGGGGACTCGCTGAGCAGTTCTTC. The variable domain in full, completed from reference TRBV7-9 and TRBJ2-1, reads DTGVSQNPRHKITKRGQNVTFRCDPISEHNRLYWYRQTLGQGPEFLTYFQNEAQLEKSRLLSDRFSAERPKGSFSTLEIQRTEQGDSAMYLCASSRGLAEQFFGPGTRLTVL.

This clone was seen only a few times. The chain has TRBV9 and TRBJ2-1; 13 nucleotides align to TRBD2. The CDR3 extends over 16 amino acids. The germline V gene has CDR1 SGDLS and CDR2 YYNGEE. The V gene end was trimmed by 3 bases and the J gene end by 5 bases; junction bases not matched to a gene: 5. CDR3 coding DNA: TGTGCCAGCAGCGACCGGACTAGCGGGAGTCACAATGAGCAGTTCTTC. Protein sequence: CASSDRTSGSHNEQFF.

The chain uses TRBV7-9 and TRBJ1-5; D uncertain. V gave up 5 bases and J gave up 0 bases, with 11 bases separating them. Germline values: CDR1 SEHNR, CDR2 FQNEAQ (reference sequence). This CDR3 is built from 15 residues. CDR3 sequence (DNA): TGTGCCAGCAGCCCCGGACTGGATAGCAATCAGCCCCAGCATTTT. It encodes CASSPGLDSNQPQHF. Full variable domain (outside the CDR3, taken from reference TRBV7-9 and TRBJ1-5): DTGVSQNPRHKITKRGQNVTFRCDPISEHNRLYWYRQTLGQGPEFLTYFQNEAQLEKSRLLSDRFSAERPKGSFSTLEIQRTEQGDSAMYLCASSPGLDSNQPQHFGDGTRLSIL.

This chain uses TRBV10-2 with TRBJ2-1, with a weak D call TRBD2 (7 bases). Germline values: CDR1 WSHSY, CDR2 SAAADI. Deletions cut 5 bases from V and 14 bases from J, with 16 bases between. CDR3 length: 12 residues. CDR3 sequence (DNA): TGCGCCAGCAGTCAGCCAGAGGGGGGGAAGTTCTTC. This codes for CASSQPEGGKFF.

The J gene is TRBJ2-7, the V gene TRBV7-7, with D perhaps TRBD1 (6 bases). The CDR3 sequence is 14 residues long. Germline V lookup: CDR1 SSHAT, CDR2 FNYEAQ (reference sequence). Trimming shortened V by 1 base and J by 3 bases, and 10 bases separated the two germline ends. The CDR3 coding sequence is TGTGCCAGCAGCTTAGGTAGAGGGGGCTACGAGCAGTACTTC. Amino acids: CASSLGRGGYEQYF.

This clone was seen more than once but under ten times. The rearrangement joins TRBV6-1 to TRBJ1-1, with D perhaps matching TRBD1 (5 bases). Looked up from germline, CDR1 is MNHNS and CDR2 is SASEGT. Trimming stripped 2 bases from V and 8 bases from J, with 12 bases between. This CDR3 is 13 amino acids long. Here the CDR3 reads CASSERPQGEAFF. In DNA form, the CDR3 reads TGTGCCAGCAGTGAAAGGCCCCAGGGCGAAGCTTTCTTT.